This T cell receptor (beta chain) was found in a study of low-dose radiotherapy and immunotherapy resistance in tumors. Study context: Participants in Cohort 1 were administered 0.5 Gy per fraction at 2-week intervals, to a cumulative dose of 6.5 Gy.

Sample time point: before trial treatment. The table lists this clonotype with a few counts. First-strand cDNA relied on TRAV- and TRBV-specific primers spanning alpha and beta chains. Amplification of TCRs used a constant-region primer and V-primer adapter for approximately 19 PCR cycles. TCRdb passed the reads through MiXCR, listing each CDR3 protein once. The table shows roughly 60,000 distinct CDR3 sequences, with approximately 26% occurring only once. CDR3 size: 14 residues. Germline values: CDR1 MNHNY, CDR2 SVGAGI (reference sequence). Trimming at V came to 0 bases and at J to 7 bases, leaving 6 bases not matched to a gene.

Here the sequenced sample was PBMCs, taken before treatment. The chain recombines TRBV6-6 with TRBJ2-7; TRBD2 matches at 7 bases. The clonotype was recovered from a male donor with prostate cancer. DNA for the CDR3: TGTGCCAGCAGTTACTCGGCGGGGGACTTAGAGCAGTACTTC. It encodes CASSYSAGDLEQYF.